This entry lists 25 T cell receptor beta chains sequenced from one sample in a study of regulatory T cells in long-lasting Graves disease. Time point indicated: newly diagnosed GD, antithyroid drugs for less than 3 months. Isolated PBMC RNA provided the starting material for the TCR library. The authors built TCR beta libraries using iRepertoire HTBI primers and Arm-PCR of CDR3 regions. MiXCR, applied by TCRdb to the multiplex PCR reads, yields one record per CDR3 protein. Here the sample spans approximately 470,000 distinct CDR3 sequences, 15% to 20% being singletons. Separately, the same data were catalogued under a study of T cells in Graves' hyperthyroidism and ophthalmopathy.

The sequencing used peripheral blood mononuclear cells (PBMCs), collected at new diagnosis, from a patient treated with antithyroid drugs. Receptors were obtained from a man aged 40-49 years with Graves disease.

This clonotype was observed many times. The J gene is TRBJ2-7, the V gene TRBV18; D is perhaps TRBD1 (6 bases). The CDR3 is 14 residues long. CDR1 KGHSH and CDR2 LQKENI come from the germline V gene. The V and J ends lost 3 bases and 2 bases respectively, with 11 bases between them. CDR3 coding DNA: TGTGCCAGCTCACCGGGACACACACCCTACGAGCAGTACTTC. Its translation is CASSPGHTPYEQYF.

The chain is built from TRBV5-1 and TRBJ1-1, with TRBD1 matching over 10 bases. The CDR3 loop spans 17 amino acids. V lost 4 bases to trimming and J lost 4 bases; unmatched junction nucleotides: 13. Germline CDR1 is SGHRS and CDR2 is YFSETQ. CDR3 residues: CASSLRQGAGSGTEAFF. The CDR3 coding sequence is TGCGCCAGCAGCCTGAGACAGGGGGCGGGTAGTGGCACTGAAGCTTTCTTT.

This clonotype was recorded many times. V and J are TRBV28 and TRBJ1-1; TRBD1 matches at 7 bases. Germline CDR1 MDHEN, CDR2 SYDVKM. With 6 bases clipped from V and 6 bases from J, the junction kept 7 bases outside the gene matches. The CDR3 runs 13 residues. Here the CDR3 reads CASSLTGRPEAFF. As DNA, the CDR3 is TGTGCCAGCAGCCTGACAGGGCGGCCTGAAGCTTTCTTT.

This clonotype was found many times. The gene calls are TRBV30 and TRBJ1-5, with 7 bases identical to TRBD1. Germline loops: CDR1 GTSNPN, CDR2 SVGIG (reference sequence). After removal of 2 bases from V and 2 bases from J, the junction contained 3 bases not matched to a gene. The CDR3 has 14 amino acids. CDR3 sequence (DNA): TGTGCCTGGAGTCGACAGGGTGGCAATCAGCCCCAGCATTTT. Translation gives CAWSRQGGNQPQHF.

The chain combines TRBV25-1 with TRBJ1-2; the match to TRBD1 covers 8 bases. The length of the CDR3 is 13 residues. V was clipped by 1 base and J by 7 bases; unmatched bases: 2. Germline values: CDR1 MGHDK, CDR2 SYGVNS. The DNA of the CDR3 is TGTGCCAGCAGTGAATGGACAGGGATTGGCTACACCTTC. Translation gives CASSEWTGIGYTF.

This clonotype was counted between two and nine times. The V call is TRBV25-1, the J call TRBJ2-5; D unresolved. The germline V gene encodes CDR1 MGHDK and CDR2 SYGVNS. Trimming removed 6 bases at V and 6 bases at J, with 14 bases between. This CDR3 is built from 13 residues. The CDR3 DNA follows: TGTGCCAGCAGGGACGGTGGGAAGAAGACCCAGTACTTC. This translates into CASRDGGKKTQYF.

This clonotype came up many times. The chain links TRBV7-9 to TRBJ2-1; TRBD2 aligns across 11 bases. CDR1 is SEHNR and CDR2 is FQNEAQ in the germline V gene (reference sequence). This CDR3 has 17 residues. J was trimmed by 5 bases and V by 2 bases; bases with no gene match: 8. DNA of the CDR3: TGTGCCAGCAGCTTACAGGCTAGCGGGAGGAGCGACAATGAGCAGTTCTTC. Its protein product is CASSLQASGRSDNEQFF.

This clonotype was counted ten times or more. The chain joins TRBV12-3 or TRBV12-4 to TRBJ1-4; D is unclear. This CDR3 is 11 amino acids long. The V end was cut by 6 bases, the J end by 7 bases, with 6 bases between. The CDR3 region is CASSFSEKLFF. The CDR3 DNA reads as TGTGCCAGCAGCTTCTCTGAAAAACTGTTTTTT.

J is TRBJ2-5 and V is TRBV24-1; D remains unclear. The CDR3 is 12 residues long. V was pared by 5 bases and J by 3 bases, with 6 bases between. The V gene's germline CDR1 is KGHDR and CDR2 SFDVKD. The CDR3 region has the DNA TGTGCCACCAGTGTCGAGAAAGAGACCCAGTACTTC. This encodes CATSVEKETQYF.

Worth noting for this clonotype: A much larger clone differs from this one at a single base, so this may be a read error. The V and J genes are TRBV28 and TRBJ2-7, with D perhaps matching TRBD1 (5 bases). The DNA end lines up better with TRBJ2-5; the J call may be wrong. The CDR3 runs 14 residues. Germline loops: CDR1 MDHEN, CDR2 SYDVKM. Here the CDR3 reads CASSLMAGLETQYF. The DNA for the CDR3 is TGTGCCAGCAGTTTGATGGCAGGGCTGGAGACCCAGTACTTC.

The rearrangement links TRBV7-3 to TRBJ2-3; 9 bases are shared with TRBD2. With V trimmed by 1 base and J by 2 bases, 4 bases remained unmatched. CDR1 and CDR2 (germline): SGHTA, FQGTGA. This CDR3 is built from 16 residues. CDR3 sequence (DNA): TGTGCCAGCAGCTTAATAGCTAGCGGGAACACAGATACGCAGTATTTT. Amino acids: CASSLIASGNTDTQYF.

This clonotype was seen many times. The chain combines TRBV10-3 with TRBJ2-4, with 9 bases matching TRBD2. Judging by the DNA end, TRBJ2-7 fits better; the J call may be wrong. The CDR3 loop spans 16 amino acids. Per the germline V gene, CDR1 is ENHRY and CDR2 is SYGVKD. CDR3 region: CAISDGGRAGVNEQYF. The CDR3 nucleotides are TGTGCCATCAGTGACGGCGGGAGGGCCGGTGTCAACGAGCAGTACTTC.

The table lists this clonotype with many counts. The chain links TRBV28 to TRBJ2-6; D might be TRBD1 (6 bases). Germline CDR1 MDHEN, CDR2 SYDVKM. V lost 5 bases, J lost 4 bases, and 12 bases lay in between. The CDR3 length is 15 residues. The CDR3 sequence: CASSPTGTGANVLTF. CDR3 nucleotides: TGTGCCAGCAGTCCAACAGGGACCGGGGCCAACGTCCTGACTTTC.

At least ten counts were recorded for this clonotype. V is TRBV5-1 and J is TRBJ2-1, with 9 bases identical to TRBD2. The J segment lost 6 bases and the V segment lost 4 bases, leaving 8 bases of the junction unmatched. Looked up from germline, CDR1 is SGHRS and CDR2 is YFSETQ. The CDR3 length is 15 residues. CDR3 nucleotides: TGCGCCAGCAGCCTAGCGGGAACCCCCTTCAATGAGCAGTTCTTC. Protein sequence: CASSLAGTPFNEQFF.

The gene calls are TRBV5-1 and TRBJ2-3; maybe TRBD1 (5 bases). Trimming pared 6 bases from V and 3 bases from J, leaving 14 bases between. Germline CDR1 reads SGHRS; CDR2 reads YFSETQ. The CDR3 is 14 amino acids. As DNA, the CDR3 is TGCGCCAGCAAACAGGACCCCAGGACAGATACGCAGTATTTT. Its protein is CASKQDPRTDTQYF.

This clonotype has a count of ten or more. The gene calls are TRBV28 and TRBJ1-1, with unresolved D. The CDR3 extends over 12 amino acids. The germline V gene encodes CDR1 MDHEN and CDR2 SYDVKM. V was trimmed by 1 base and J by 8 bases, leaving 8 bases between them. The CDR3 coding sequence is TGTGCCAGCAGTTTATATTTAAGGGAAGCTTTCTTT. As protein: CASSLYLREAFF.

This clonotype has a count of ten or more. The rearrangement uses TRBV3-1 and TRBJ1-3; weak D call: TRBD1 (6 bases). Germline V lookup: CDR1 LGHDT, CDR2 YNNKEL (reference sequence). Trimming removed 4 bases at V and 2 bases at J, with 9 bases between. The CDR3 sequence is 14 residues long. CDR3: CASSLRTAGNTIYF. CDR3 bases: TGTGCCAGCAGCCTTCGGACAGCTGGAAACACCATATATTTT.

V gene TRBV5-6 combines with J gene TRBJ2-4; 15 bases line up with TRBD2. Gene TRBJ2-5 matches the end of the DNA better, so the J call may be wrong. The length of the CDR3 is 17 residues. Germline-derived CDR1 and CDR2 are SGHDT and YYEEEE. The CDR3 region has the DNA TGTGCCAGCAGCATCCGGACTAGCGGGAGGGCCAGAGAGACCCAGTACTTC. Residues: CASSIRTSGRARETQYF.

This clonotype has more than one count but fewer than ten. As DNA, the CDR3 is TGTGCCAGCAGCTTAGAAGCGGGGGCCGAGCAGTACTTC. It yields the protein CASSLEAGAEQYF. The V and J genes are TRBV7-2 and TRBJ2-7; 8 bases are a match to TRBD2. Germline loops: CDR1 SGHTA, CDR2 FQGNSA. Unmatched junction bases numbered 2, after V lost 1 base and J lost 6 bases. The CDR3 extends over 13 amino acids.

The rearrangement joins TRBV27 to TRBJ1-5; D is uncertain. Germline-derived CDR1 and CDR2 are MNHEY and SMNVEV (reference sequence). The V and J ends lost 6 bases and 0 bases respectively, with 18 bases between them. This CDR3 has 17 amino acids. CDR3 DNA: TGTGCCAGCAGACTCTCTGCGGGCAGGAGTAGCAATCAGCCCCAGCATTTT. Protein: CASRLSAGRSSNQPQHF.

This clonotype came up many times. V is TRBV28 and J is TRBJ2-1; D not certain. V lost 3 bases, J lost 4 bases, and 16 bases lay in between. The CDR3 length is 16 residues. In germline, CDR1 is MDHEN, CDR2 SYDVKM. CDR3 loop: CASSLVPGRRYNEQFF. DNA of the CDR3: TGTGCCAGCAGTTTGGTCCCGGGTCGGCGATACAATGAGCAGTTCTTC.

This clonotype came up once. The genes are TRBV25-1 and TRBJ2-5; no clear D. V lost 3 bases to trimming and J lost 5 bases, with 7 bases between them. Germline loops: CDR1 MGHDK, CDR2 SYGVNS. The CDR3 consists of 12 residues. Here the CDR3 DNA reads TGTGCCAGCAGTGATCCTTTTGAGACCCAGTACTTC. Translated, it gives CASSDPFETQYF.

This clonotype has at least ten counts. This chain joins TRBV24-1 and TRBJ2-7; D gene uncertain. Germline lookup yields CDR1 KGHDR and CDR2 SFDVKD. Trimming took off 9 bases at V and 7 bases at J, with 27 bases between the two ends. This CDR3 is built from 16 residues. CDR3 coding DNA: TGTGCCACCGCTGACCTGATCCGGACCCAGGTCCTTGAGCAGTACTTC. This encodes CATADLIRTQVLEQYF.

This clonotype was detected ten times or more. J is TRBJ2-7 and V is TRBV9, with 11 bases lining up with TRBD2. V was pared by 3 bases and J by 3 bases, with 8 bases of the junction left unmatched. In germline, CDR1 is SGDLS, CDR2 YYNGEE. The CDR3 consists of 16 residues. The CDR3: CASSESTSGRVYEQYF. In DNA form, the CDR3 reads TGTGCCAGCAGCGAGAGTACTAGCGGGAGAGTCTACGAGCAGTACTTC. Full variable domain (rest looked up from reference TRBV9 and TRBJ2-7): DSGVTQTPKHLITATGQRVTLRCSPRSGDLSVYWYQQSLDQGLQFLIQYYNGEERAKGNILERFSAQQFPDLHSELNLSSLELGDSALYFCASSESTSGRVYEQYFGPGTRLTVT.

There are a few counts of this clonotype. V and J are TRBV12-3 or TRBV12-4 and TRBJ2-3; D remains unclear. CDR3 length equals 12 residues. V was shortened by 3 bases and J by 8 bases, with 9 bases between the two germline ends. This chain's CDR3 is CASSLLIVTQYF. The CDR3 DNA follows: TGTGCCAGCAGTTTGTTGATTGTTACGCAGTATTTT.